The 30 T cell receptor beta chains presented below share a single source sample, sequenced in a study of T cells in narcolepsy (dated by TCRdb to the late 2010s). Receptors were amplified or captured by the immunoSEQ multiplex PCR assay. This immuneACCESS table, as held by TCRdb, lists in-frame sequences with V and J called but not all clones. Of the missing ones, under half trace to an unresolved V gene in checked studies; the others have no known cause. This sample is represented by roughly 25,000 clones; approximately 60% of them were singletons. The ten largest make up 10% to 15% of the sample. The specimen was memory (CD45RA-) CD4+ T cells from blood. What the cell subset or site label conveys for this sample: memory T cells sorted ex vivo from peripheral blood. These receptors originate from a human donor in good health.

The rearrangement links TRBV6-6 to TRBJ2-1; D remains unclear. The CDR3 length is 14 residues. Trimming pared 5 bases from V and 4 bases from J, leaving 12 bases between. Per the germline V gene, CDR1 is MNHNY and CDR2 is SVGAGI (reference sequence). CDR3 nucleotides: TGTGCCAGCAGTCCTGAATATCGGTACAATGAGCAGTTCTTC. Translated, it gives CASSPEYRYNEQFF.

The rearrangement uses TRBV4-2 and TRBJ1-2; 7 nucleotides match TRBD1. In germline, CDR1 is LGHNA, CDR2 YNFKEQ. V dropped 4 bases and J dropped 3; count of bases not matched to a gene: 14. This CDR3 spans 17 amino acids. CDR3 DNA: TGTGCCAGCAGCCTAAGGGACACAGGGGAAGGGGACTATGGCTACACCTTC. This codes for CASSLRDTGEGDYGYTF.

The CDR3 DNA reads TGTGCCAGCAGCTCGGGGCCATCCTATGGCTACACCTTC. Translation: CASSSGPSYGYTF. This chain links TRBV6-1 with TRBJ1-2; D is perhaps TRBD1 (5 bases). This CDR3 is built from 13 residues. Trimming left V 6 bases short and J 4 bases short, with 12 bases between. Germline CDR1 and CDR2: MNHNS and SASEGT.

In this sample, this clone turned up once. The chain carries TRBV29-1 and TRBJ2-1; 7 bases fit TRBD2. CDR1 and CDR2 (germline): SQVTM, ANQGSEA. This CDR3 contains 15 residues. Losses at the gene ends were 4 bases for V and 4 bases for J; bases not matched to a gene: 10. CDR3 loop: CSVGPTGGGYNEQFF. The DNA of the CDR3 is TGCAGCGTTGGACCTACTGGCGGGGGTTACAATGAGCAGTTCTTC.

The genes are TRBV2 and TRBJ2-6; D is undetermined. V lost 6 bases to trimming and J lost 1 base, with 7 bases between them. The CDR3 has 14 residues. Germline values: CDR1 SNHLY, CDR2 FYNNEI. The chain's CDR3 is CASRLESGANVLTF. The CDR3 DNA reads as TGTGCCAGCAGATTGGAGTCTGGGGCCAACGTCCTGACTTTC.

The chain is built from TRBV28 and TRBJ2-1; no clear D gene. The CDR3 is 12 amino acids. Germline CDR1 and CDR2: MDHEN and SYDVKM. The V end was cut by 3 bases, the J end by 10 bases, with 10 bases between. CDR3 nucleotides: TGTGCCAGCAGTTTGAATCGCGGCGAGCAGTTCTTC. Its protein product is CASSLNRGEQFF.

The chain couples TRBV29-1 to TRBJ1-6; D is undetermined. Per the germline V gene, CDR1 is SQVTM and CDR2 is ANQGSEA. V was cut by 4 bases and J by 2 bases, with 6 bases left in between. This CDR3 is built from 13 residues. This CDR3 reads CSVGETYNSPLHF. The DNA for the CDR3 is TGCAGCGTTGGTGAGACCTATAATTCACCCCTCCACTTT. The full variable domain, completed using reference TRBV29-1 and TRBJ1-6, is SAVISQKPSRDICQRGTSLTIQCQVDSQVTMMFWYRQQPGQSLTLIATANQGSEATYESGFVIDKFPISRPNLTFSTLTVSNMSPEDSSIYLCSVGETYNSPLHFGNGTRLTVT.

Only one count was recorded for this clone. The V gene is TRBV4-3, the J gene TRBJ1-2; maybe TRBD1 (5 bases). This CDR3 is 13 amino acids long. Trimming took 4 bases from V and 6 from J, leaving 12 bases between them. Germline V gene sequence: CDR1 LGHNA, CDR2 YSLEER. CDR3 in DNA: TGCGCCAGCAGCCTGGGACTCTTCGATGGCTACACCTTC. The encoded protein is CASSLGLFDGYTF.

V is TRBV30 and J is TRBJ2-7; possibly TRBD2 for D (6 bases). CDR3 length: 11 residues. Trimming stripped 7 bases from V and 4 bases from J, with 11 bases between. Per the germline V gene, CDR1 is GTSNPN and CDR2 is SVGIG (reference sequence). This CDR3 is CASSGGYEQYF. CDR3 bases: TGTGCCTCCTCCGGGGGATACGAGCAGTACTTC.

Only a few counts were recorded for this clone. The rearrangement links TRBV6-5 to TRBJ2-3; 9 bases match TRBD2. This CDR3 is 13 amino acids long. Germline CDR1 MNHEY, CDR2 SVGAGI. The junction had 7 bases not matched to a gene; V was cut back by 7 bases and J by 8 bases. The CDR3 nucleotides are TGTGCCAGCAATACAGCGGGGGGTGGTACGCAGTATTTT. Its protein product is CASNTAGGGTQYF.

The V and J genes are TRBV18 and TRBJ1-4; TRBD1 is a possible D gene (5 bases). V gave up 3 bases and J gave up 10 bases, with 18 bases separating them. CDR3 length equals 15 residues. The germline V gene has CDR1 KGHSH and CDR2 LQKENI. The CDR3 nucleotides are TGTGCCAGCTCACCGTCGACAGCCATGTTGGGAAAACTGTTTTTT. It yields the protein CASSPSTAMLGKLFF.

The chain employs TRBV5-4 and TRBJ2-5; the D call may be TRBD1 or TRBD2 (5 bases each). The germline V gene encodes CDR1 SGHNT and CDR2 YYREEE (reference sequence). The CDR3 extends over 14 amino acids. Trimming left V 4 bases short and J 6 bases short, with 16 bases between. CDR3 bases: TGTGCCAGCAGCACCGGGACCCGGGCGCAGACCCAGTACTTC. This sequence encodes CASSTGTRAQTQYF. The full variable domain, its missing parts supplied by reference TRBV5-4 and TRBJ2-5, is ETGVTQSPTHLIKTRGQQVTLRCSSQSGHNTVSWYQQALGQGPQFIFQYYREEENGRGNFPPRFSGLQFPNYSSELNVNALELDDSALYLCASSTGTRAQTQYFGPGTRLLVL.

The chain employs TRBV9 and TRBJ2-1, with 7 bases matching TRBD1. The CDR3 loop spans 14 amino acids. Germline trimming cut 6 bases from V and 7 bases from J; bases unmatched to any gene: 10. The germline V gene has CDR1 SGDLS and CDR2 YYNGEE. The CDR3 protein is CASIQTGNTNEQFF. The DNA for the CDR3 is TGTGCCAGCATCCAGACAGGGAACACGAATGAGCAGTTCTTC.

In this sample, this clone turned up a few times. The CDR3 sequence: CASSLVNPGKDSGANVLTF. DNA of the CDR3: TGCGCCAGCAGCTTGGTCAATCCAGGGAAAGACTCTGGGGCCAACGTCCTGACTTTC. The V call is TRBV5-1, the J call TRBJ2-6; tentatively, D is TRBD1 (5 bases). Germline loops: CDR1 SGHRS, CDR2 YFSETQ. This CDR3 comprises 19 residues. With 0 bases removed from V and 0 bases from J, the gap between germline ends came to 16 bases.

The chain employs TRBV5-6 and TRBJ2-5; D uncertain. Germline V lookup: CDR1 SGHDT, CDR2 YYEEEE. This CDR3 spans 14 amino acids. Trimming left V 0 bases short and J 4 bases short, with 10 bases between. CDR3 amino acids: CASSLGGLGETQYF. CDR3 DNA sequence: TGTGCCAGCAGCTTGGGAGGCTTAGGAGAGACCCAGTACTTC.

The V gene is TRBV4-1, the J gene TRBJ1-4, with D unclear. This CDR3 contains 16 residues. CDR1 is MGHRA, CDR2 YSYEKL, per germline. The germline V and J ends were trimmed by 0 bases and 4 bases, with 12 bases remaining between them. In nucleotides, the CDR3 is TGCGCCAGCAGCCAAGAGGGAAGGGCAGATAATGAAAAACTGTTTTTT. Encoded protein: CASSQEGRADNEKLFF.

This clone was detected only once. This chain connects TRBV5-5 to TRBJ1-4; the match to TRBD1 covers 10 bases. Per the germline V gene, CDR1 is SGHKS and CDR2 is YYEKEE (reference sequence). CDR3 size: 14 residues. The V segment lost 5 bases and the J segment 7 bases; nucleotides outside the gene matches: 5. CDR3 DNA sequence: TGTGCCAGCAGGACAGGGGGCGCGGCTGAAAAACTGTTTTTT. Protein product: CASRTGGAAEKLFF.

This chain links TRBV4-1 with TRBJ1-6, with unresolved D. This CDR3 comprises 15 residues. V shed 0 bases and J shed 8 bases, with 11 bases lying between them. From germline, CDR1 is MGHRA and CDR2 YSYEKL. For the CDR3, the DNA is TGCGCCAGCAGCCAAGATCCTGTACACCATTCACCCCTCCACTTT. The encoded protein is CASSQDPVHHSPLHF.

Relative to its sample, this clone is medium-sized. The rearrangement links TRBV5-6 to TRBJ1-3, with 7 bases fitting TRBD1. Germline lookup yields CDR1 SGHDT and CDR2 YYEEEE. The CDR3 is made up of 16 amino acids. Trimming cost V 4 bases and J 2 bases; bases outside gene matches: 9. CDR3 sequence reads: CASSRRLQGAGNTIYF. DNA for the CDR3: TGTGCCAGCAGCCGGAGACTCCAGGGGGCTGGAAACACCATATATTTT.

Only one count was recorded for this clone. The sample contains more than one DNA sequence encoding this CDR3. The V and J genes are TRBV20-1 and TRBJ2-5; no clear D gene. The CDR3 runs 11 residues. Germline loops: CDR1 DFQATT, CDR2 SNEGSKA (reference sequence). V lost 1 base to trimming and J lost 5 bases, with 5 bases between them. In nucleotides, the CDR3 is TGCAGTGCTAGAGGAGAGGAGACCCAGTACTTC. It codes for CSARGEETQYF.

For this clone: Other DNA sequences in this sample translate to the same CDR3. The chain combines TRBV5-1 with TRBJ2-2; D is tentatively TRBD1 or TRBD2 (5 bases each). V was clipped by 3 bases and J by 3 bases, with 15 bases between them. Germline assignment: CDR1 SGHRS and CDR2 YFSETQ. The CDR3 covers 16 residues. CDR3 in amino acids: CASSWATGLDTGELFF. The CDR3 nucleotides are TGCGCCAGCAGCTGGGCCACGGGGCTTGACACCGGGGAGCTGTTTTTT.

V is TRBV10-2 and J is TRBJ1-5, with D unresolved. The CDR3 has 13 amino acids. CDR1 is WSHSY, CDR2 SAAADI, per germline. V was cut by 6 bases and J by 2 bases, with 8 bases left in between. The chain's CDR3 is CASRSSRNQPQHF. CDR3 DNA: TGCGCCAGCAGATCCAGCCGCAATCAGCCCCAGCATTTT.

The V gene is TRBV6-1, the J gene TRBJ1-2; D is unresolved. Looked up from germline, CDR1 is MNHNS and CDR2 is SASEGT. The CDR3 length is 11 residues. Trimming shortened V by 5 bases and J by 1 base, and 2 bases separated the two germline ends. CDR3 in DNA: TGTGCCAGCAGTTATAACTATGGCTACACCTTC. Its translation is CASSYNYGYTF.

Only a few counts were recorded for this clone. This chain links TRBV9 with TRBJ1-4; D possibly corresponds to TRBD1 (5 bases). This CDR3 contains 16 residues. The V end lost 4 bases, the J end lost 0 bases, and 13 bases lay between the germline ends. Germline loops: CDR1 SGDLS, CDR2 YYNGEE. The CDR3, as DNA: TGTGCCAGCAGCCCGGGGTGGGGGGCAACTAATGAAAAACTGTTTTTT. The encoded protein is CASSPGWGATNEKLFF.

The chain carries TRBV19 and TRBJ1-4; 7 bases line up with TRBD1. Germline-derived CDR1 and CDR2 are LNHDA and SQIVND (reference sequence). CDR3 length: 13 amino acids. V was clipped by 8 bases and J by 8 bases; unmatched bases: 8. The CDR3 nucleotides are TGTGCCAGTTCGGGACAGTTAAAGGAAAAACTGTTTTTT. This encodes CASSGQLKEKLFF. Filled out from reference TRBV19 and TRBJ1-4, the complete variable domain reads DGGITQSPKYLFRKEGQNVTLSCEQNLNHDAMYWYRQDPGQGLRLIYYSQIVNDFQKGDIAEGYSVSREKKESFPLTVTSAQKNPTAFYLCASSGQLKEKLFFGSGTQLSVL.

The chain carries TRBV2 and TRBJ1-2; D not certain. Germline CDR1 SNHLY, CDR2 FYNNEI. Trimming removed 1 base from V and 9 bases from J, with 9 bases in between. This CDR3 is 12 amino acids long. For the CDR3, the DNA is TGTGCCAGCAGTGAAGAGGAGGGAAGCTACACCTTC. This gives the protein CASSEEEGSYTF.

V gene TRBV2 combines with J gene TRBJ2-1; D possibly corresponds to TRBD2 (5 bases). There are 11 residues in the CDR3. Germline V gives CDR1 SNHLY, CDR2 FYNNEI. With 3 bases removed from V and 11 bases from J, the gap between germline ends came to 8 bases. CDR3 sequence (DNA): TGTGCCAGCAGTGAGGGAGCCCAGCAGTTCTTC. Its translation is CASSEGAQQFF.

This sequence joins TRBV20-1 and TRBJ2-4, with TRBD1 as a possible D gene (5 bases). V gave up 3 bases and J gave up 12 bases, with 12 bases separating them. This CDR3 spans 11 amino acids. Looked up from germline, CDR1 is DFQATT and CDR2 is SNEGSKA (reference sequence). CDR3 DNA: TGCAGTGCTAGTGGGGCTGTGGGTCAGTACTTC. Its translation: CSASGAVGQYF.

This chain joins TRBV20-1 and TRBJ1-1, with 8 positions matching TRBD1. Trimming cost V 3 bases and J 8 bases; bases outside gene matches: 2. The germline gives CDR1 DFQATT, CDR2 SNEGSKA (reference sequence). The CDR3 extends over 11 amino acids. CDR3 DNA: TGCAGTGCTAGGGGGGACAGGGAAGCTTTCTTT. Its protein is CSARGDREAFF.

This clone was observed a handful of times. The chain has TRBV5-3 and TRBJ1-1; D call uncertain. TRBV5-3 is treated as an ORF (open reading frame) with a function not yet certain. This CDR3 comprises 13 residues. The V gene lost 3 bases and the J gene lost 1 base, with 7 bases spanning the gap. The DNA of the CDR3 is TGTGCCAGAAGCTCCCGGGGGAACACTGAAGCTTTCTTT. Its translation is CARSSRGNTEAFF.